The 2 T cell receptor beta chains given below trace back to one sample, sequenced in a study of CD8 T cells in ankylosing spondylitis. TCRdb ran MiXCR on the 5' RACE reads and lists one entry per CDR3 protein. The sample consists of hundreds of thousands of distinct CDR3 sequences, under 25% of them appearing once. Sequenced sample: blood, either unsorted or a sorted T cell fraction (not recorded which). Receptors were obtained from a female donor with ankylosing spondylitis or in good health (not recorded which).

This sequence joins TRBV11-2 and TRBJ2-7; D unresolved. The germline CDR1 and CDR2 sequences are SGHAT and FQNNGV. V dropped 5 bases and J dropped 5 bases, with 16 bases sitting between them. This CDR3 is built from 14 residues. CDR3 DNA: TGTGCCAGCAGCCCTACAGCCGTCTTGCACGAGCAGTACTTC. Its translation: CASSPTAVLHEQYF.

The V gene is TRBV7-6, the J gene TRBJ2-3; D remains ambiguous. Germline CDR1 and CDR2: SGHVS and FNYEAQ. Trimming stripped 1 base from V and 5 bases from J, with 10 bases between. The length of the CDR3 is 14 residues. The CDR3 nucleotides are TGTGCCAGCAGCTTAGGTTTAGACGTAGATACGCAGTATTTT. Translating gives CASSLGLDVDTQYF.